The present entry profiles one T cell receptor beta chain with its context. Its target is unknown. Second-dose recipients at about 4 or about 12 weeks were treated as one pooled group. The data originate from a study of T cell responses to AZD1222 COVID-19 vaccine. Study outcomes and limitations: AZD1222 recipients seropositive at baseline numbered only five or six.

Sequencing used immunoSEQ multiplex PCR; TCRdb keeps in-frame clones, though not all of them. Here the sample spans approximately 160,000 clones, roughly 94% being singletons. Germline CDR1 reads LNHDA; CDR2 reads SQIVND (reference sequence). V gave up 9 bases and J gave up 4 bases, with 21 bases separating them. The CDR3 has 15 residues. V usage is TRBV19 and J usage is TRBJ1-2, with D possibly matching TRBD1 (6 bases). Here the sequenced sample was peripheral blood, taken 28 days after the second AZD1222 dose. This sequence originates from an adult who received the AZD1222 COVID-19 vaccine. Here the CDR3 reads CASTHRGGPPYGYTF. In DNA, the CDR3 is TGTGCCAGCACCCATAGGGGGGGCCCCCCCTATGGCTACACCTTC.